The 21 T cell receptor beta chains below all came from one sample that was sequenced in a study of blood T cell repertoires in COVID-19. Generated by immunoSEQ multiplex PCR, the TCRdb table keeps only in-frame clones and is missing some. Of under 250,000 clones listed, roughly 88% are singletons. Sequences were obtained from peripheral blood. The receptor source for this set is a man older than 75 with acute or convalescent COVID-19.

This clone occurred a few times. The chain has TRBV15 and TRBJ1-1; the D gene is possibly TRBD1 (5 bases). CDR3 length: 13 residues. CDR1 and CDR2 from the germline V gene are LNHNV and YYDKDF (reference sequence). Trimming took 4 bases from V and 5 from J, leaving 11 bases between them. This chain's CDR3 is CATSIQGGTEAFF. The CDR3 bases are TGTGCCACCAGCATTCAGGGTGGGACTGAAGCTTTCTTT.

The V gene is TRBV18, the J gene TRBJ1-3, with D perhaps matching TRBD1 (6 bases). Trimming left V 4 bases short and J 7 bases short, with 11 bases between. The germline CDR1 and CDR2 sequences are KGHSH and LQKENI. This CDR3 has 13 residues. CDR3 sequence (DNA): TGTGCCAGCTCACAGGGGGTCTCGAACACCATATATTTT. Translation gives CASSQGVSNTIYF. The full variable domain, completed using reference TRBV18 and TRBJ1-3, is NAGVMQNPRHLVRRRGQEARLRCSPMKGHSHVYWYRQLPEEGLKFMVYLQKENIIDESGMPKERFSAEFPKEGPSILRIQQVVRGDSAAYFCASSQGVSNTIYFGEGSWLTVV.

Here the CDR3 reads CASSQVKGYEQYF. Written as DNA, the CDR3 is TGTGCCAGCAGCCAAGTTAAGGGGTACGAGCAGTACTTC. The chain uses TRBV3-1 (or the pseudogene TRBV3-2) and TRBJ2-7; D might be TRBD1 (5 bases). CDR3 size: 13 residues. V was clipped by 1 base and J by 4 bases, with 8 bases between them. CDR1 is LGHDT and CDR2 is YNNKEL in the germline V gene (reference sequence).

J is TRBJ2-2 and V is TRBV5-6, with 8 bases aligning to TRBD1. The CDR3 has 14 amino acids. CDR1 SGHDT and CDR2 YYEEEE come from the germline V gene. Germline trimming cut 4 bases from V and 4 bases from J; bases unmatched to any gene: 3. The CDR3 reads CASSRDRTTGELFF. CDR3 in DNA: TGTGCCAGCAGCCGGGACAGGACCACCGGGGAGCTGTTTTTT.

This chain uses TRBV18 with TRBJ2-3; TRBD2 matches at 11 bases. J lost 2 bases, V lost 6 bases, and 7 bases had no gene match. The CDR3 extends over 16 amino acids. In germline, CDR1 is KGHSH, CDR2 LQKENI. Here the CDR3 DNA reads TGTGCCAGCTCCCAGACTAGCGGGGTGAACACAGATACGCAGTATTTT. Its protein is CASSQTSGVNTDTQYF.

The chain recombines TRBV5-1 with TRBJ2-3; D remains unclear. This CDR3 region has 15 residues. Germline V CDR1 and CDR2: SGHRS, YFSETQ. Trimming took 3 bases from V and 3 from J, leaving 14 bases between them. The CDR3 region has the DNA TGCGCCAGCAGCTCCATCCTTGGTCGGACAGATACGCAGTATTTT. It specifies CASSSILGRTDTQYF. The full variable domain, its missing parts supplied by reference TRBV5-1 and TRBJ2-3, is KAGVTQTPRYLIKTRGQQVTLSCSPISGHRSVSWYQQTPGQGLQFLFEYFSETQRNKGNFPGRFSGRQFSNSRSEMNVSTLELGDSALYLCASSSILGRTDTQYFGPGTRLTVL.

CDR3: CASSQVGTTYNEQFF. As DNA, the CDR3 is TGTGCCAGCAGCCAAGTGGGGACTACCTACAATGAGCAGTTCTTC. The chain has TRBV3-1 (or the pseudogene TRBV3-2) and TRBJ2-1; 7 bases line up with TRBD2. With 1 base clipped from V and 2 bases from J, the junction kept 2 bases outside the gene matches. The CDR3 runs 15 residues. Per the germline V gene, CDR1 is LGHDT and CDR2 is YNNKEL (reference sequence).

The CDR3 sequence is CASSSQGLGVYGYTF. The CDR3 DNA reads as TGTGCCAGCAGCTCGCAGGGTCTTGGTGTCTATGGCTACACCTTC. The chain combines TRBV11-2 with TRBJ1-2, with a possible D match to TRBD1 (5 bases). The V end was cut by 4 bases, the J end by 4 bases, with 16 bases between. Germline CDR1 and CDR2: SGHAT and FQNNGV. The CDR3 is made up of 15 amino acids.

The chain has TRBV4-2 and TRBJ2-7; 10 bases are a match to TRBD2. CDR3 size: 19 residues. Trimming at V came to 0 bases and at J to 0 bases, leaving 11 bases not matched to a gene. Germline CDR1 and CDR2: LGHNA and YNFKEQ. This CDR3 is CASSQDPSGGLRSSYEQYF. The CDR3 DNA is TGTGCCAGCAGCCAAGATCCTAGCGGGGGACTCCGGAGCTCCTACGAGCAGTACTTC.

V is TRBV19 and J is TRBJ1-4, with TRBD1 identical over 7 bases. This CDR3 spans 14 amino acids. Germline values: CDR1 LNHDA, CDR2 SQIVND (reference sequence). The trim removed 6 bases at V and 4 bases at J, leaving 5 bases unmatched. CDR3 nucleotides: TGTGCCAGTAGCAGGACAGGCAATAATGAAAAACTGTTTTTT. It yields the protein CASSRTGNNEKLFF.

The count of this clone is one. The chain employs TRBV28 and TRBJ1-3; TRBD1 agrees at 7 bases. CDR1 MDHEN and CDR2 SYDVKM come from the germline V gene. Trimming took 6 bases from V and 3 from J; bases not matched to a gene: 5. The CDR3 covers 14 residues. The CDR3 DNA follows: TGTGCCAGCAGCGAACAGGGGCTTGGAAACACCATATATTTT. The encoded protein is CASSEQGLGNTIYF.

V is TRBV7-2 and J is TRBJ2-7; D might be TRBD2 (6 bases). CDR3 length: 16 amino acids. Germline CDR1 and CDR2: SGHTA and FQGNSA. Trimming took 4 bases from V and 4 from J, leaving 20 bases between them. CDR3 sequence reads: CASSSSGTGGTYEQYF. CDR3 sequence (DNA): TGTGCCAGCAGCTCAAGTGGAACTGGGGGGACGTACGAGCAGTACTTC.

V gene TRBV7-2 combines with J gene TRBJ2-1; 10 bases match TRBD2. The CDR3 is 17 amino acids. Trimming cost V 0 bases and J 6 bases; bases outside gene matches: 8. Germline lookup yields CDR1 SGHTA and CDR2 FQGNSA. This CDR3 reads CASSLARTSGQFNEQFF. CDR3 nucleotide sequence: TGTGCCAGCAGCTTAGCTCGGACTAGCGGCCAATTCAATGAGCAGTTCTTC.

This chain connects TRBV19 to TRBJ1-2; possibly TRBD1 for D (5 bases). The CDR3 totals 14 residues. Looked up from germline, CDR1 is LNHDA and CDR2 is SQIVND (reference sequence). Trimming took 5 bases from V and 3 from J, leaving 13 bases between them. The CDR3 region has the DNA TGTGCCAGTAGTCATTCGTCCAGGGACTATGGCTACACCTTC. It specifies CASSHSSRDYGYTF.

The V gene is TRBV29-1, the J gene TRBJ2-7; 10 bases match TRBD1. This CDR3 contains 15 residues. V was pared by 2 bases and J by 2 bases, with 6 bases of the junction left unmatched. Germline V gene data show CDR1 as SQVTM and CDR2 as ANQGSEA. The CDR3 reads CSVETSGTGAYEQYF. CDR3 sequence (DNA): TGCAGCGTTGAAACGTCGGGGACAGGGGCCTACGAGCAGTACTTC.

The chain carries TRBV7-2 and TRBJ1-1, with 9 bases fitting TRBD1. In germline, CDR1 is SGHTA, CDR2 FQGNSA. The CDR3 length is 15 residues. V gave up 4 bases and J gave up 11 bases; unmatched junction bases: 14. CDR3 bases: TGTGCCAGCAGCTCAAAGTCGGGGGACAGGGATAACGCTTTCTTT. This gives the protein CASSSKSGDRDNAFF. Drawing the rest from reference TRBV7-2 and TRBJ1-1, the complete variable domain is GAGVSQSPSNKVTEKGKDVELRCDPISGHTALYWYRQSLGQGLEFLIYFQGNSAPDKSGLPSDRFSAERTGGSVSTLTIQRTQQEDSAVYLCASSSKSGDRDNAFFGQGTRLTVV.

The V and J genes are TRBV7-9 and TRBJ1-5; D unresolved. The CDR3 has 14 residues. The germline V gene encodes CDR1 SEHNR and CDR2 FQNEAQ (reference sequence). Trimming left V 2 bases short and J 2 bases short, with 7 bases between. The CDR3 coding sequence is TGTGCCAGCAGCTTATCCCCCGGCAATCAGCCCCAGCATTTT. The encoded protein is CASSLSPGNQPQHF.

The CDR3 reads CASQSPRDSRGADTQYF. The CDR3 region has the DNA TGTGCCAGCCAAAGCCCCCGGGACTCACGAGGAGCAGATACGCAGTATTTT. The V gene is TRBV19, the J gene TRBJ2-3; D may be TRBD2 (6 bases). The CDR3 spans 17 residues. V was shortened by 9 bases and J by 4 bases, with 26 bases between the two germline ends. In germline, CDR1 is LNHDA, CDR2 SQIVND (reference sequence).

This rearrangement joins TRBV7-9 to TRBJ1-3; no clear D. V was cut by 3 bases and J by 1 base, with 4 bases left in between. Germline CDR1 is SEHNR and CDR2 is FQNEAQ (reference sequence). The CDR3 totals 13 residues. The CDR3 nucleotides read TGTGCCAGCAGCTTCTATTCTGGAAACACCATATATTTT. Protein: CASSFYSGNTIYF.

V and J are TRBV3-1 (or the pseudogene TRBV3-2) and TRBJ1-2; D not resolved. Trimming pared 1 base from V and 4 bases from J, leaving 10 bases between. Germline CDR1 and CDR2: LGHDT and YNNKEL (reference sequence). The CDR3 runs 14 residues. The CDR3 DNA follows: TGTGCCAGCAGCCAAGCCCTTACTAGCTATGGCTACACCTTC. Amino acids: CASSQALTSYGYTF.

This clone appeared a single time. V usage is TRBV24-1 and J usage is TRBJ2-1, with D possibly TRBD2 on 6 matching bases. Germline CDR1 is KGHDR and CDR2 is SFDVKD. The germline V and J ends were trimmed by 3 bases and 6 bases, with 17 bases remaining between them. This CDR3 region has 16 residues. The CDR3: CATSDSRLDGGNEQFF. CDR3 sequence (DNA): TGTGCCACCAGTGATAGCAGGTTGGACGGGGGCAATGAGCAGTTCTTC.